The entry below gives a single T cell receptor beta chain sequence along with its context. The study counted Cohort 3 donors as recovered given two negative PCRs, clearance, or symptom resolution. Sequenced by immunoSEQ multiplex PCR; TCRdb stores in-frame clones only, minus some. The repertoire holds a few hundred thousand clones, with roughly 86% as singletons. The V end was cut by 7 bases, the J end by 3 bases, with 15 bases between. From germline, CDR1 is MNHEY and CDR2 SVGAGI. CDR3 length: 14 residues. This specimen belongs to a study of blood T cell repertoires in COVID-19. The chain employs TRBV6-5 and TRBJ1-2; TRBD1 might be the D (6 bases). The sample comprised PBMCs or T cells enriched from blood (not recorded which). The TCR comes from a woman younger than 30 who had recovered from COVID-19. CDR3 sequence reads: CASTAGGAHYGYTF. The CDR3 nucleotides read TGTGCCAGCACGGCGGGGGGCGCTCACTATGGCTACACCTTC.